This entry lists 11 T cell receptor beta chains sequenced from one sample in a study of CD8 T cells in ankylosing spondylitis. TCRdb fed the 5' RACE reads into MiXCR, producing one record per CDR3 protein. The sample lists a few hundred thousand distinct CDR3 sequences; 20% were seen once. The specimen sequenced was blood, either unsorted or a sorted T cell fraction (not recorded which). The receptors derive from a female donor with ankylosing spondylitis or in good health (not recorded which).

The chain joins TRBV6-2 or TRBV6-3 to TRBJ2-1; the D gene is possibly TRBD2 (6 bases). V gave up 7 bases and J gave up 6 bases, with 16 bases separating them. There are 14 residues in the CDR3. Per germline, CDR1 MNHEY and CDR2 SVGEGT. The CDR3 nucleotides read TGTGCCAGCACCTGGGACTCCCGTGGCAATGAGCAGTTCTTC. This gives the protein CASTWDSRGNEQFF.

In its sample, this clonotype was seen many times. The chain couples TRBV12-3 or TRBV12-4 to TRBJ1-4, with D possibly TRBD1 on 5 matching bases. The CDR3 covers 14 residues. V was pared by 0 bases and J by 6 bases, with 8 bases between. This chain's CDR3 is CASSLALQDEKLFF. The CDR3 nucleotides read TGTGCCAGCAGTTTAGCACTACAGGATGAAAAACTGTTTTTT.

The chain has TRBV20-1 and TRBJ2-1, with no clear D. CDR1 is DFQATT and CDR2 is SNEGSKA in the germline V gene (reference sequence). CDR3 length: 11 amino acids. V was pared by 6 bases and J by 9 bases, with 12 bases between. The CDR3 loop reads CSASQETEQFF. In nucleotides, the CDR3 is TGCAGTGCAAGCCAAGAAACTGAGCAGTTCTTC.

This clonotype turned up a few times. The J gene is TRBJ1-1, the V gene TRBV20-1; 11 positions agree with TRBD1. In germline, CDR1 is DFQATT, CDR2 SNEGSKA (reference sequence). The ends lost 3 bases at V and 10 bases at J; junction bases unmatched: 10. This CDR3 is 14 amino acids long. CDR3 loop: CSASWTGGAIGAFF. The CDR3 DNA follows: TGCAGTGCTAGTTGGACAGGGGGCGCGATAGGAGCTTTCTTT.

The rearrangement links TRBV7-2 to TRBJ2-3, with D perhaps assigned TRBD1 or TRBD2 (7 bases each). Germline V lookup: CDR1 SGHTA, CDR2 FQGNSA. V lost 3 bases and J lost 4, with 14 bases in between. This CDR3 contains 15 residues. The CDR3 nucleotides are TGTGCCAGCAGCTTTAGTCCAGGGGGGGCAGATACGCAGTATTTT. Translation gives CASSFSPGGADTQYF.

This sequence joins TRBV2 and TRBJ1-5; D unresolved. V was cut by 3 bases and J by 3 bases, with 12 bases left in between. This CDR3 is built from 15 residues. Germline V gene sequence: CDR1 SNHLY, CDR2 FYNNEI. CDR3 sequence (DNA): TGTGCCAGCAGTGATGATGGAGGGCTCAATCAGCCCCAGCATTTT. It is translated as CASSDDGGLNQPQHF.

This clonotype turned up a few times. The V gene is TRBV20-1, the J gene TRBJ2-1, with 7 positions matching TRBD2. Germline loops: CDR1 DFQATT, CDR2 SNEGSKA (reference sequence). J was trimmed by 8 bases and V by 4 bases; bases with no gene match: 11. The CDR3 runs to 14 residues. The CDR3 loop is CSATRRGGTDEQFF. CDR3 sequence (DNA): TGCAGTGCTACCCGGCGGGGAGGGACGGATGAGCAGTTCTTC.

This rearrangement joins TRBV5-1 to TRBJ2-3; 7 nucleotides agree with TRBD2. The CDR3 covers 16 residues. The ends lost 2 bases at V and 2 bases at J; junction bases unmatched: 8. The V gene's germline CDR1 is SGHRS and CDR2 YFSETQ. This chain's CDR3 is CASSLRVAGVTDTQYF. CDR3 DNA: TGCGCCAGCAGCTTACGGGTTGCGGGAGTCACAGATACGCAGTATTTT.

The chain links TRBV7-2 to TRBJ2-2, with TRBD2 matching over 7 bases. The length of the CDR3 is 15 residues. The V gene end was trimmed by 5 bases and the J gene end by 5 bases; junction bases not matched to a gene: 8. In germline, CDR1 is SGHTA, CDR2 FQGNSA. Here the CDR3 DNA reads TGTGCCAGCAGCCCATTACTAGCGACGACCGGGGAGCTGTTTTTT. Residues: CASSPLLATTGELFF.

This clonotype was detected many times. V gene TRBV6-5 combines with J gene TRBJ1-2; D call uncertain. CDR1 MNHEY and CDR2 SVGAGI come from the germline V gene. Deletions cut 4 bases from V and 8 bases from J, with 11 bases between. This CDR3 region has 12 residues. The CDR3 DNA reads TGTGCCAGCAGTTCCCTGGCGTGGGGCTACACCTTC. It yields the protein CASSSLAWGYTF.

This clonotype was seen a handful of times. The chain combines TRBV12-3 or TRBV12-4 with TRBJ1-1, with TRBD1 identical over 9 bases. J was trimmed by 7 bases and V by 5 bases; bases with no gene match: 5. The CDR3 extends over 13 amino acids. CDR3 nucleotides: TGTGCCAGCAGTGGCGGGACAGGGCGTGAAGCTTTCTTT. This translates into CASSGGTGREAFF.